This T cell receptor (beta chain) was observed in a study of blood T cells in healthy people across ages. Study details: Template switching retrieved approximately one barcoded beta molecule for each two T cells.

To note about this clonotype: The antigen remains unidentified.

Through a sample-barcoded 5' primer and a J-beta primer mix, a second PCR was run for roughly 7 to 12 cycles. Every single cDNA molecule received a tag from a template-switch adaptor with 12 random nucleotides. TCRdb reanalysed the 5' RACE reads using MiXCR and keeps one entry per CDR3 protein. The data hold nearly 1 million distinct CDR3 sequences, with just over 50% observed a single time. Investigators took about 9.1 milliliters of peripheral blood from every donor. There are 14 residues in the CDR3. The V gene end was trimmed by 4 bases and the J gene end by 8 bases; junction bases not matched to a gene: 13. The germline gives CDR1 SQVTM, CDR2 ANQGSEA. Study-wide results and limits: When set beside aged donors, long-lived donors presented more naive CD4+ cells and higher diversity.

Material for sequencing was blood. The receptor comes from an older woman in good health. The J gene is TRBJ1-2, the V gene TRBV29-1, with 7 bases identical to TRBD1. DNA for the CDR3: TGCAGCGTTGGAATGAGGGACAGCGGAGCCGGCTACACCTTC. Protein: CSVGMRDSGAGYTF. The full variable domain, completed using reference TRBV29-1 and TRBJ1-2, is SAVISQKPSRDICQRGTSLTIQCQVDSQVTMMFWYRQQPGQSLTLIATANQGSEATYESGFVIDKFPISRPNLTFSTLTVSNMSPEDSSIYLCSVGMRDSGAGYTFGSGTRLTVV.